These 4 T cell receptor beta chains came from one sample sequenced in a study of T cells in Graves' hyperthyroidism and ophthalmopathy. Amplified regions were TCR beta CDR3 sequences from RNA transcripts. During a first-round RT-PCR of the TCR CDR3, the HTBI primer set was used. TCRdb re-called the multiplex PCR reads with MiXCR, one entry per CDR3 protein. This table has hundreds of thousands of distinct CDR3 sequences, about 24% appearing once. The specimen was blood. The receptors derive from a woman in her 30s with Graves' ophthalmopathy.

This clonotype was seen at least ten times. V and J are TRBV6-1 and TRBJ1-6; D uncertain. Trimming shortened V by 4 bases and J by 7 bases, and 8 bases separated the two germline ends. The CDR3 covers 13 residues. Germline V gives CDR1 MNHNS, CDR2 SASEGT. CDR3 in DNA: TGTGCCAGCAGTGTGGGGTTCAATTCACCCCTCCACTTT. Translation gives CASSVGFNSPLHF.

This chain joins TRBV2 and TRBJ2-5; 13 bases map to TRBD2. After removal of 6 bases from V and 2 bases from J, the junction contained 3 bases not matched to a gene. Germline-derived CDR1 and CDR2 are SNHLY and FYNNEI. The CDR3 has 15 amino acids. The CDR3 DNA reads as TGTGCCAGCAGCGAGGGACTAGCGGGGCAAGAGACCCAGTACTTC. It is translated as CASSEGLAGQETQYF.

This clonotype was found many times. The CDR3 loop is CASSAVEVGGVGSQETQYF. DNA of the CDR3: TGTGCCAGCAGCGCCGTGGAGGTAGGAGGTGTGGGTTCACAAGAGACCCAGTACTTC. The chain has TRBV6-6 and TRBJ2-5; D is possibly TRBD2 (5 bases). Germline values: CDR1 MNHNY, CDR2 SVGAGI (reference sequence). V was clipped by 6 bases and J by 2 bases, with 28 bases between them. The CDR3 loop spans 19 amino acids.

This clonotype has more than one count but fewer than ten. The chain has TRBV3-1 and TRBJ1-5, with 11 bases fitting TRBD1. This CDR3 comprises 19 residues. After removal of 4 bases from V and 0 bases from J, the junction contained 11 bases not matched to a gene. Germline V gene lookup returns CDR1 LGHDT and CDR2 YNNKEL (reference sequence). The DNA of the CDR3 is TGTGCCAGCAGCCTTGCTGGGACAGGGGGGCCCTATAGCAATCAGCCCCAGCATTTT. Its protein product is CASSLAGTGGPYSNQPQHF.